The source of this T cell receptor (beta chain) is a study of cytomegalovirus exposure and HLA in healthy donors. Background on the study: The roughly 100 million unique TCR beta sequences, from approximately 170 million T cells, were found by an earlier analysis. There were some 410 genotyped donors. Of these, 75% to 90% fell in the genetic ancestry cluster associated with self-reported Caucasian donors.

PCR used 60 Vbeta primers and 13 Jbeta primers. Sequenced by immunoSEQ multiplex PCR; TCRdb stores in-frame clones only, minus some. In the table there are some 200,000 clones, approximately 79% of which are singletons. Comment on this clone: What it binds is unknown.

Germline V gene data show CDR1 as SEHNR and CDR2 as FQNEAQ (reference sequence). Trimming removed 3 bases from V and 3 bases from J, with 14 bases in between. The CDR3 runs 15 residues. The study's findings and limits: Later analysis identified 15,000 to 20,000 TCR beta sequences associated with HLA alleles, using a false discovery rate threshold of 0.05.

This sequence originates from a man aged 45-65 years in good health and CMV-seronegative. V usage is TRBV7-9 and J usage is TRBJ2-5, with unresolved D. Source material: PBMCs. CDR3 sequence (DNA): TGTGCCAGCAGCTTTCAATTGGGCACGAAAGAGACCCAGTACTTC. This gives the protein CASSFQLGTKETQYF.